What follows is one T cell receptor beta chain and its context. Trimming pared 6 bases from V and 0 bases from J, leaving 18 bases between. CDR1 MNHEY and CDR2 SMNVEV come from the germline V gene (reference sequence). CDR3 size: 16 residues. This specimen comes from a study of shared clonotypes between healthy human individuals. Looking at the study overall: The composition of the donors was a couple of women and a few men aged 18 to 49.

Unsorted PBMC contributed approximately 300 ng DNA, approximately 30,000 T cell genomes, to each replicate PCR. The data were produced by immunoSEQ multiplex PCR, yet TCRdb's version contains in-frame clones alone and is incomplete. The sample lists about 510,000 clones; 79% were seen once. This receptor was taken from a woman aged 35 to 49 in good health. Some clones in this sample may be carry-over from other donors' samples. The J gene is TRBJ2-7, the V gene TRBV27, with a possible D match to TRBD1 (5 bases). What was sequenced was PBMCs. The DNA for the CDR3 is TGTGCCAGCAGCCAACCCAGGAACCAGGGCTCCTACGAGCAGTACTTC. Its translation: CASSQPRNQGSYEQYF.